One and the same sample provided the 23 T cell receptor beta chains below, sequenced in a study of radiotherapy plus CTLA-4 blockade in lung cancer. The protocol was immunoSEQ multiplex PCR, while the TCRdb copy is restricted to in-frame clones and leaves out a portion. The sample contains approximately 39,000 clones, roughly 72% of which appear only once. Sample: peripheral blood, taken from a patient treated with radiotherapy plus ipilimumab. The receptor source for this set is a human donor with non-small cell lung cancer who had stable disease on radiotherapy plus ipilimumab.

This clone came up a few times. The rearrangement joins TRBV5-1 to TRBJ1-2, with 8 bases lining up with TRBD1. This CDR3 comprises 15 residues. The germline gives CDR1 SGHRS, CDR2 YFSETQ. Trimming at V came to 4 bases and at J to 7 bases, leaving 12 bases not matched to a gene. CDR3 sequence: CASSPDLDRVRGYTF. CDR3 sequence (DNA): TGCGCCAGCAGCCCTGACCTGGACAGGGTGCGTGGCTACACCTTC.

This chain joins TRBV11-3 and TRBJ1-2; tentatively, D is TRBD1 (6 bases). V dropped 5 bases and J dropped 8 bases, with 21 bases sitting between them. Looked up from germline, CDR1 is SGHNT and CDR2 is YENEEA. The CDR3 loop spans 15 amino acids. The CDR3 sequence is CASSRAFPLRGGYTF. In DNA, the CDR3 is TGTGCCAGCAGCCGGGCTTTTCCGCTGAGGGGGGGCTACACCTTC. The full variable domain, with the rest looked up from reference TRBV11-3 and TRBJ1-2, is EAGVVQSPRYKIIEKKQPVAFWCNPISGHNTLYWYLQNLGQGPELLIRYENEEAVDDSQLPKDRFSAERLKGVDSTLKIQPAELGDSAVYLCASSRAFPLRGGYTFGSGTRLTVV.

The table lists this clone with a few counts. The chain links TRBV7-9 to TRBJ2-7; D is unresolved. This CDR3 is 13 amino acids long. Germline CDR1 is SEHNR and CDR2 is FQNEAQ (reference sequence). V gave up 2 bases and J gave up 2 bases, with 7 bases separating them. The DNA for the CDR3 is TGTGCCAGCAGCTTACGTCTACCCTACGAGCAGTACTTC. Protein sequence: CASSLRLPYEQYF.

This rearrangement joins TRBV2 to TRBJ1-1; D is unresolved. V lost 6 bases to trimming and J lost 1 base, with 9 bases between them. CDR3 length: 13 residues. Germline V gene data show CDR1 as SNHLY and CDR2 as FYNNEI. CDR3 nucleotide sequence: TGTGCCAGCAGGCAGTACAGGAACACTGAAGCTTTCTTT. This gives the protein CASRQYRNTEAFF.

The sample holds a few counts of this clone. The V call is TRBV5-6, the J call TRBJ1-5; D is unclear. Germline assignment: CDR1 SGHDT and CDR2 YYEEEE. The CDR3 contains 17 residues. V lost 4 bases to trimming and J lost 2 bases, with 19 bases between them. The CDR3 sequence is CASSNTMTRGGNQPQHF. CDR3 coding DNA: TGTGCCAGCAGCAACACGATGACCCGGGGAGGCAATCAGCCCCAGCATTTT.

CDR3 DNA sequence: TGTGCCAGCTCACCGGCGGGGAACACTGAAGCTTTCTTT. It encodes CASSPAGNTEAFF. This chain links TRBV18 with TRBJ1-1; D remains unclear. Germline V gene lookup returns CDR1 KGHSH and CDR2 LQKENI. The V gene lost 3 bases and the J gene lost 1 base, with 6 bases spanning the gap. The length of the CDR3 is 13 residues.

This sequence joins TRBV6-1 and TRBJ1-5; D is uncertain. Between the trimmed V and J ends, which lost 0 bases and 3 bases, there was a span of 12 bases. Germline V lookup: CDR1 MNHNS, CDR2 SASEGT. This CDR3 contains 16 residues. The CDR3 sequence: CASSEAPRANNQPQHF. CDR3 bases: TGTGCCAGCAGTGAAGCGCCAAGAGCGAACAATCAGCCCCAGCATTTT.

The genes are TRBV29-1 and TRBJ2-3; 7 nucleotides match TRBD1. The CDR3 consists of 12 residues. The V gene's germline CDR1 is SQVTM and CDR2 ANQGSEA. After removal of 8 bases from V and 3 bases from J, the junction contained 5 bases not matched to a gene. CDR3: CSPYRGTDTQYF. The DNA of the CDR3 is TGCAGCCCTTACAGGGGAACAGATACGCAGTATTTT.

The J gene is TRBJ2-1, the V gene TRBV5-6; 8 positions match TRBD1. Losses at the gene ends were 3 bases for V and 1 base for J; bases not matched to a gene: 3. CDR1 SGHDT and CDR2 YYEEEE come from the germline V gene. The length of the CDR3 is 15 residues. The CDR3 spells CASSSDRVSYNEQFF. The CDR3 DNA reads as TGTGCCAGCAGCTCGGACAGGGTTTCCTACAATGAGCAGTTCTTC.

V and J are TRBV7-7 and TRBJ2-5; 10 nucleotides agree with TRBD1. Germline loops: CDR1 SSHAT, CDR2 FNYEAQ (reference sequence). Unmatched junction bases numbered 10, after V lost 4 bases and J lost 5 bases. This CDR3 comprises 16 residues. The CDR3 nucleotides read TGTGCCAGCAGCTCAGCGAGACAGGGGGCTTGGGAGACCCAGTACTTC. The encoded protein is CASSSARQGAWETQYF.

The gene calls are TRBV14 and TRBJ2-6; 7 bases agree with TRBD1. This CDR3 is 16 amino acids long. Germline CDR1 reads SGHDN; CDR2 reads FVKESK. Trimming took 4 bases from V and 0 from J; bases not matched to a gene: 3. The DNA for the CDR3 is TGTGCCAGCAGCCCCGGGGACAGCTCTGGGGCCAACGTCCTGACTTTC. It codes for CASSPGDSSGANVLTF.

The V and J genes are TRBV30 and TRBJ1-6; D possibly corresponds to TRBD1 (5 bases). V was cut by 4 bases and J by 10 bases, with 17 bases left in between. Germline values: CDR1 GTSNPN, CDR2 SVGIG (reference sequence). The CDR3 covers 14 residues. CDR3 protein: CAWKAGTGPSPLHF. The CDR3 DNA is TGTGCCTGGAAGGCGGGGACCGGACCGTCACCCCTCCACTTT.

Comment on this clone: This sequence is one base from a far larger clone and is likely a read error. The chain recombines TRBV6-4 with TRBJ1-2, with TRBD1 matching over 7 bases. The CDR3 has 12 amino acids. V was clipped by 3 bases and J by 6 bases; unmatched bases: 1. Germline assignment: CDR1 MRHNA and CDR2 SNTAGT. CDR3 DNA sequence: TGTGCCAGCAGTGAAGGACAGGATGGCTACACCTTC. It yields the protein CASSEGQDGYTF.

Note on this clone: The germline gene is not matched at one end of the junction; a read error may be the cause. The chain uses TRBV5-1 and TRBJ1-3, with D possibly being TRBD1 (6 bases). The CDR3 is 15 residues long. CDR1 is SGHRS, CDR2 YFSETQ, per germline. The CDR3 reads CASSLARGGGNTVYF. CDR3 DNA: TGCGCCAGCAGCTTGGCCAGGGGTGGTGGAAACACCGTATATTTT.

This clone ranks as medium-sized. The V and J genes are TRBV30 and TRBJ1-1; unclear D gene. Looked up from germline, CDR1 is GTSNPN and CDR2 is SVGIG (reference sequence). The V end was cut by 3 bases, the J end by 3 bases, with 11 bases between. The CDR3 runs 13 residues. The CDR3 region is CAWRERTYTEAFF. The DNA of the CDR3 is TGTGCCTGGAGGGAAAGGACTTACACTGAAGCTTTCTTT.

The chain has TRBV4-1 and TRBJ1-5; a possible D gene is TRBD1 (5 bases). V was shortened by 0 bases and J by 11 bases, with 14 bases between the two germline ends. Germline V gives CDR1 MGHRA, CDR2 YSYEKL. CDR3 length: 14 residues. This CDR3 reads CASSQEQGLGAQHF. For the CDR3, the DNA is TGCGCCAGCAGCCAAGAGCAGGGCCTTGGGGCCCAGCATTTT.

In regard to this clone: The junction does not match germline at one end; this may be a read error. This rearrangement joins TRBV5-1 to TRBJ2-5; TRBD1 is a possible D gene (6 bases). Germline V gene sequence: CDR1 SGHRS, CDR2 YFSETQ. The CDR3 is made up of 15 amino acids. The CDR3: CASSIGDTPREAQYF. As DNA, the CDR3 is TGCGCCAGCAGCATAGGGGACACGCCAAGAGAGGCCCAGTACTTC. The whole variable domain, remainder taken from reference TRBV5-1 and TRBJ2-5, is KAGVTQTPRYLIKTRGQQVTLSCSPISGHRSVSWYQQTPGQGLQFLFEYFSETQRNKGNFPGRFSGRQFSNSRSEMNVSTLELGDSALYLCASSIGDTPREAQYFGPGTRLLVL.

The V and J genes are TRBV28 and TRBJ1-6; TRBD1 matches 8 bases. Germline assignment: CDR1 MDHEN and CDR2 SYDVKM. V shed 6 bases, J shed 1 base, and the junction held 8 bases outside the gene matches. This CDR3 is 17 amino acids long. The CDR3 here is CASRSPRTGSYNSPLHF. The CDR3 nucleotides read TGTGCCAGCAGATCCCCGCGGACAGGGTCCTATAATTCACCCCTCCACTTT.

The CDR3 DNA reads as TGTGCCAGCAGTAGCGACAGGGAGAGGCCCACCGGGGAGCTGTTTTTT. Its protein is CASSSDRERPTGELFF. The V call is TRBV7-6, the J call TRBJ2-2; 7 bases line up with TRBD1. The CDR3 runs 16 residues. V dropped 6 bases and J dropped 4; count of bases not matched to a gene: 11. Germline values: CDR1 SGHVS, CDR2 FNYEAQ.

This clone was seen once. The genes are TRBV4-1 and TRBJ2-7; 7 nucleotides line up with TRBD1. V was clipped by 4 bases and J by 2 bases; unmatched bases: 8. This CDR3 is 15 amino acids long. Germline loops: CDR1 MGHRA, CDR2 YSYEKL. The CDR3 sequence is CASSLNPQGAYEQYF. As DNA, the CDR3 is TGCGCCAGCAGCCTTAATCCTCAGGGGGCCTACGAGCAGTACTTC.

The chain employs TRBV5-4 and TRBJ1-1, with a weak D call TRBD1 (6 bases). CDR1 is SGHNT and CDR2 is YYREEE in the germline V gene (reference sequence). CDR3 length equals 16 residues. Trimming removed 4 bases at V and 0 bases at J, with 16 bases between. Here the CDR3 reads CASSPGTLFMNTEAFF. The CDR3 bases are TGTGCCAGCAGCCCCGGGACACTCTTTATGAACACTGAAGCTTTCTTT.

This chain links TRBV2 with TRBJ2-2, with 9 bases fitting TRBD1. The CDR3 is 14 amino acids. V gave up 6 bases and J gave up 5 bases; unmatched junction bases: 4. Germline V lookup: CDR1 SNHLY, CDR2 FYNNEI. The CDR3 region is CASRGQGRTGELFF. CDR3 coding DNA: TGTGCCAGCAGAGGACAGGGGAGGACCGGGGAGCTGTTTTTT.

The chain has TRBV19 and TRBJ2-6; 9 bases line up with TRBD1. Germline V gene data show CDR1 as LNHDA and CDR2 as SQIVND (reference sequence). J lost 5 bases, V lost 9 bases, and 11 bases had no gene match. CDR3 size: 16 residues. In DNA form, the CDR3 reads TGTGCCAGCGTAACTCACAGGGGGCCGAGGGCCAACGTCCTGACTTTC. It specifies CASVTHRGPRANVLTF.